This TCR beta chain is from a study of shared T cell receptors in the human thymus. The germline V and J ends were trimmed by 8 bases and 1 base, with 14 bases remaining between them. Germline loops: CDR1 SQVTM, CDR2 ANQGSEA. This CDR3 has 13 residues. Only in-frame clones appear in the TCRdb table, and some are missing; sequencing was by immunoSEQ multiplex PCR. The data hold about 660,000 clones, with around 89% observed a single time. The sample was also reused in another study, on human thymus T cells. That work contributes: It was from resections taken during corrective heart surgery that the thymus tissue came.

The chain has TRBV29-1 and TRBJ1-1; D perhaps matches TRBD1 (5 bases). The sequence derives from a boy less than two years old with a congenital heart defect. Sequences were obtained from thymocytes. The CDR3: CSTPGLRNTEAFF. The DNA of the CDR3 is TGCAGCACCCCGGGACTCAGGAACACTGAAGCTTTCTTT.